The entry below describes one T cell receptor beta chain. Its antigen is undetermined. The data originate from a study of cytomegalovirus exposure and HLA in healthy donors. The CDR3 has 14 amino acids. V lost 3 bases and J 3 bases, leaving 10 bases between the germline ends. The germline V gene encodes CDR1 SGHRS and CDR2 YFSETQ. The primer mix had 60 Vbeta and 13 Jbeta primers. The assay was immunoSEQ multiplex PCR, and TCRdb's table has in-frame clones only and misses some. The sample shows around 60,000 clones, roughly 80% of them seen only once. Regarding the study as a whole: Cytomegalovirus-associated TCR beta chains were listed, numbering roughly 150. The number of N-insertions in an Asian-associated ancestry cluster was reportedly below the roughly 660-donor mean in a later analysis.

The sample consisted of PBMCs. The receptor was isolated from a middle-aged woman in good health and CMV-seropositive. The chain uses TRBV5-1 and TRBJ2-1; possible D gene TRBD2, 6 bases. CDR3 nucleotide sequence: TGCGCCAGCAGCTGGGACTTTAGCTACAATGAGCAGTTCTTC. This sequence encodes CASSWDFSYNEQFF.